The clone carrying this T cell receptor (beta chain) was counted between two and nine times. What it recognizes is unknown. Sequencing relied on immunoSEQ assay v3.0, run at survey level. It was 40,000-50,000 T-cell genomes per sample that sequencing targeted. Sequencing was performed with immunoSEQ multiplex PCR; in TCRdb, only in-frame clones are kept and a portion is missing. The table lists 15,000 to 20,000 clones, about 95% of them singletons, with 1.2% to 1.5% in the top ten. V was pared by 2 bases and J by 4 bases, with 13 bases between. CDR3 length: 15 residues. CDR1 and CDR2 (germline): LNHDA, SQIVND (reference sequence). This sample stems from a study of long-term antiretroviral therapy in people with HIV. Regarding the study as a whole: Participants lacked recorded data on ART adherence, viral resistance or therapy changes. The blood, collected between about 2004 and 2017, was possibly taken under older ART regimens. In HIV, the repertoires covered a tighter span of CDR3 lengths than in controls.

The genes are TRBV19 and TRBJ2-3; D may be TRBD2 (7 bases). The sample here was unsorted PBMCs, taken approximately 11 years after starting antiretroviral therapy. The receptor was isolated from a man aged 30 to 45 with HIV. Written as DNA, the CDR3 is TGTGCCAGTAGTATACTAGGGGGGGCCTCAGATACGCAGTATTTT. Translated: CASSILGGASDTQYF.